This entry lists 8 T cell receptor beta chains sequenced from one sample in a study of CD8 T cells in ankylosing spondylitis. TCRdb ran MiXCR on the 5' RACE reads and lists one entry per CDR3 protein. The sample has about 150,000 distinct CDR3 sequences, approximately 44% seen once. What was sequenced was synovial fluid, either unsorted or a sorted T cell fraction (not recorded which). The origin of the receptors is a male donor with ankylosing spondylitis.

CDR3: CAISDLAGGTGELFF. The DNA of the CDR3 is TGTGCCATCAGTGACCTAGCGGGAGGCACCGGGGAGCTGTTTTTT. This rearrangement joins TRBV10-3 to TRBJ2-2, with 11 bases that match TRBD2. CDR3 length equals 15 residues. CDR1 ENHRY and CDR2 SYGVKD come from the germline V gene. V shed 3 bases, J shed 4 bases, and the junction held 1 base outside the gene matches.

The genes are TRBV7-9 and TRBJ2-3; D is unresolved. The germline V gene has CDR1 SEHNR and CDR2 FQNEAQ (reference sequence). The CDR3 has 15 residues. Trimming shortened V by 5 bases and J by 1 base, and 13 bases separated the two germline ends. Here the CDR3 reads CASSPFQVGTDTQYF. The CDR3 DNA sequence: TGTGCCAGCAGCCCGTTCCAGGTGGGCACAGATACGCAGTATTTT.

The CDR3 reads CASSPQGAGGYTF. CDR3 in DNA: TGTGCCAGCAGCCCACAGGGGGCGGGTGGCTACACCTTC. The chain has TRBV12-3 or TRBV12-4 and TRBJ1-2, with 9 bases identical to TRBD1. There are 13 residues in the CDR3. J gave up 7 bases and V 6 bases, and 6 bases lay outside the gene matches.

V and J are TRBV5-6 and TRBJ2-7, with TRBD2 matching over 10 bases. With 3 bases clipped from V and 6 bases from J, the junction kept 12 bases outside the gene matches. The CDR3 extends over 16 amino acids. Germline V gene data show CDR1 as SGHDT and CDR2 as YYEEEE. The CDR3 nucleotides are TGTGCCAGCAGCTGGGGCGCTAGCGGGAGCTCCATCGAGCAGTACTTC. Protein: CASSWGASGSSIEQYF. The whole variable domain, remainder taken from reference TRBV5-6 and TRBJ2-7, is DAGVTQSPTHLIKTRGQQVTLRCSPKSGHDTVSWYQQALGQGPQFIFQYYEEEERQRGNFPDRFSGHQFPNYSSELNVNALLLGDSALYLCASSWGASGSSIEQYFGPGTRLTVT.

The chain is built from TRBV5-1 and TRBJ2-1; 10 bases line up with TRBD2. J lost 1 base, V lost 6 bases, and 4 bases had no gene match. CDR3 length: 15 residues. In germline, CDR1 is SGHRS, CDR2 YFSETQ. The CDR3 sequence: CASTQLAGSYNEQFF. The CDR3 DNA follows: TGCGCCAGCACCCAACTAGCGGGATCCTACAATGAGCAGTTCTTC.

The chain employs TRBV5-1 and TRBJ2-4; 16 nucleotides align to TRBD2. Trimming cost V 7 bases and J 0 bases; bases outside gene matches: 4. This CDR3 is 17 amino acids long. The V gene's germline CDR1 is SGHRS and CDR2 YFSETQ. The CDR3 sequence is CASAGLAGGRAKNIQYF. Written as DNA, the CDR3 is TGCGCCAGCGCGGGACTAGCGGGGGGGAGAGCCAAAAACATTCAGTACTTC. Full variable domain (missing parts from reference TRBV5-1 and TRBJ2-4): KAGVTQTPRYLIKTRGQQVTLSCSPISGHRSVSWYQQTPGQGLQFLFEYFSETQRNKGNFPGRFSGRQFSNSRSEMNVSTLELGDSALYLCASAGLAGGRAKNIQYFGAGTRLSVL.

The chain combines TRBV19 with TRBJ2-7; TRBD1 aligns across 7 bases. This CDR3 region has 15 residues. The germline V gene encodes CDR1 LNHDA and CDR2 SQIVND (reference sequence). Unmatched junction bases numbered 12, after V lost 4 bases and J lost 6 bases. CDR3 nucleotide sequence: TGTGCCAGTAGTAGCTCCGGGACAGACTACGGCGAGCAGTACTTC. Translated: CASSSSGTDYGEQYF.

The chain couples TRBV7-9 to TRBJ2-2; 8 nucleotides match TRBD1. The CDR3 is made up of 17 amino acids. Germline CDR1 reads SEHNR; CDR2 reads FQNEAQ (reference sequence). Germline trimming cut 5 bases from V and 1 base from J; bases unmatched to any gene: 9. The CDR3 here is CASSPLTDRGNTGELFF. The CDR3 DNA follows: TGTGCCAGCAGCCCCCTCACCGACAGGGGGAACACCGGGGAGCTGTTTTTT.